These T cell receptor beta chains were read from a single sample in a study of shared clonotypes between healthy human individuals. The protocol was immunoSEQ multiplex PCR, while the TCRdb copy is restricted to in-frame clones and leaves out a portion. The sample has 2,500,000 or so clones; more than 85% are singletons. Specimen: naive CD4+ T cells from PBMCs. All receptors come from a man between 18 and 29 years old in good health. Some clones in this sample may be carry-over from other donors' samples. Both conserved end residues are part of each CDR3. A D gene is named only where the DNA matches it firmly. The size of a clone is reported for some rows only, either as once, few or many, or as a class for expanded clones.

>NA|TRBJ2-1|TRBV11-1|NA
CASSLVPGNYNEQFF
TGTGCCAGCAGCTTAGTTCCGGGAAACTACAATGAGCAGTTCTTC
>once|TRBJ2-5|TRBV10-3|NA
CAISEPQETQYF
TGTGCCATCAGTGAGCCACAAGAGACCCAGTACTTC
>NA|TRBJ1-2|TRBV28|TRBD1
CASRGLRTGRGYGYTF
TGTGCCAGCAGGGGACTGAGGACAGGCAGGGGCTATGGCTACACCTTC
>NA|TRBJ2-6|TRBV4-3|TRBD1
CASSPGTGGDSGANVLTF
TGCGCCAGCAGCCCGGGGACAGGGGGTGACTCTGGGGCCAACGTCCTGACTTTC
>NA|TRBJ2-2|TRBV29-1|NA
CSVGGSRFYDGELFF
TGCAGCGTTGGGGGGAGTCGCTTTTATGACGGGGAGCTGTTTTTT
>NA|TRBJ2-2|TRBV7-2|TRBD2
CASSSTSGTYTGELFF
TGTGCCAGCAGCTCGACTAGCGGGACCTACACCGGGGAGCTGTTTTTT
>NA|TRBJ1-2|TRBV6-1|TRBD1
CASSEMRGQGPPNF
TGTGCCAGCAGTGAGATGAGGGGACAGGGTCCCCCTAACTTC
>NA|TRBJ2-1|TRBV28|TRBD2
CASSLGGTSGRYNEQFF
TGTGCCAGCAGTTTAGGCGGGACTAGCGGGAGGTACAATGAGCAGTTCTTC
>NA|TRBJ2-3|TRBV30|NA
CAWGARAQYF
TGTGCCTGGGGGGCCCGGGCGCAGTATTTT
>NA|TRBJ2-4|TRBV27|TRBD1
CASSFLTGTRNIQYF
TGTGCCAGCAGTTTCCTGACAGGGACGAGGAACATTCAGTACTTC
>NA|TRBJ2-7|TRBV30|TRBD1
CAWSVRGRAYEQYF
TGTGCCTGGAGTGTTAGGGGGCGAGCCTACGAGCAGTACTTC
>once|TRBJ2-3|TRBV29-1|TRBD2
CSVGGRAGDTQYF
TGCAGCGTTGGCGGGAGGGCCGGAGATACGCAGTATTTT
>NA|TRBJ2-7|TRBV19|NA
CASSSTGYEQYF
TGTGCCAGTAGTTCGACAGGCTACGAGCAGTACTTC
>once|TRBJ2-1|TRBV4-1|TRBD1
CASSPLGQQVRQGQFF
TGCGCCAGCAGCCCCTTGGGACAGCAGGTCCGGCAAGGGCAGTTCTTC
>NA|TRBJ2-1|TRBV5-4|NA
CASSKSPVPDEQFF
TGTGCCAGCAGCAAAAGTCCAGTGCCCGATGAGCAGTTCTTC
>NA|TRBJ2-1|TRBV9|TRBD2
CASSATSGPSYNEQFF
TGTGCCAGCAGCGCAACTAGCGGACCCTCCTACAATGAGCAGTTCTTC
>NA|TRBJ2-7|TRBV10-3|NA
CAISDQTEEQYF
TGTGCCATCAGTGACCAAACAGAGGAGCAGTACTTC
>NA|TRBJ1-1|TRBV27|NA
CASSFQGNTEAFF
TGTGCCAGCAGTTTCCAGGGGAACACTGAAGCTTTCTTT
>NA|TRBJ2-2|TRBV30|NA
CAWRPGPSSGELFF
TGTGCCTGGAGGCCTGGGCCCTCGTCGGGGGAGCTGTTTTTT
>NA|TRBJ1-5|TRBV30|TRBD1
CAWSTQSGGWQPQHF
TGTGCCTGGAGTACTCAATCAGGGGGGTGGCAGCCCCAGCATTTT
>NA|TRBJ2-1|TRBV19|NA
CASSLRGGAYNEQFF
TGTGCCAGTAGCCTTCGGGGTGGGGCCTACAATGAGCAGTTCTTC
>NA|TRBJ2-1|TRBV2|TRBD2
CASSTGLAGGSSYNEQFF
TGTGCCAGCAGTACGGGACTAGCGGGAGGGAGCTCCTACAATGAGCAGTTCTTC
>NA|TRBJ1-2|TRBV19|TRBD1
CASRRLRTGINYGYTF
TGTGCCAGTAGGAGATTGAGGACAGGGATTAACTATGGCTACACCTTC
>NA|TRBJ2-3|TRBV9|NA
CASSVNTDTQYF
TGTGCCAGCAGCGTTAACACAGATACGCAGTATTTT
>NA|TRBJ1-2|TRBV11-2|NA
CASSAPATPYGYTF
TGTGCCAGCAGCGCTCCAGCAACTCCCTATGGCTACACCTTC
>NA|TRBJ1-5|TRBV6-5|NA
CASGPQHF
TGTGCCAGCGGTCCCCAGCATTTT
>NA|TRBJ2-2|TRBV5-1|TRBD1
CASSEGTGRSGELFF
TGCGCCAGCAGCGAGGGGACAGGGAGGTCCGGGGAGCTGTTTTTT
>NA|TRBJ2-5|TRBV11-1|NA
CASSFKASRGETQYF
TGTGCCAGCAGCTTCAAGGCCAGTCGGGGGGAGACCCAGTACTTC
>NA|TRBJ2-5|TRBV5-1|NA
CASSSGSLGETQYF
TGCGCCAGCAGCTCTGGTAGCCTGGGGGAGACCCAGTACTTC
>NA|TRBJ2-7|TRBV5-4|NA
CASSFQGPRYEQYF
TGTGCCAGCAGCTTCCAGGGACCGCGCTACGAGCAGTACTTC
>NA|TRBJ2-1|TRBV5-1|NA
CASSLDGSTYNEQFF
TGCGCCAGCAGCTTGGACGGGAGCACCTACAATGAGCAGTTCTTC
>NA|TRBJ2-6|TRBV2|NA
CASSLRRVRYVSGANVLTF
TGTGCCAGCAGTCTAAGAAGGGTGCGTTATGTTTCTGGGGCCAACGTCCTGACTTTC
>NA|TRBJ2-7|TRBV5-6|TRBD1
CASSSPGQGKLGEQYF
TGTGCCAGCAGCTCCCCGGGACAGGGGAAATTAGGCGAGCAGTACTTC
>once|TRBJ1-1|TRBV4-1|NA
CASSQLSMNTEAFF
TGCGCCAGCAGCCAATTGTCAATGAACACTGAAGCTTTCTTT
>NA|TRBJ2-7|TRBV18|NA
CASSPRDRLNEQYF
TGTGCCAGCTCACCCCGGGACCGGCTTAACGAGCAGTACTTC
>NA|TRBJ2-1|TRBV5-6|NA
CASSFKIRRVYNEQFF
TGTGCCAGCAGCTTTAAGATTCGCCGGGTCTACAATGAGCAGTTCTTC
>NA|TRBJ1-2|TRBV28|NA
CASSNSRLNNYGYTF
TGTGCCAGCAGTAACAGCAGGCTTAATAACTATGGCTACACCTTC
>NA|TRBJ1-2|TRBV5-1|NA
CASSLGLPYGYTF
TGCGCCAGCAGCTTGGGTCTACCGTATGGCTACACCTTC
>NA|TRBJ2-1|TRBV27|TRBD1
CASSSPGTGGNEQFF
TGTGCCAGCAGTTCTCCTGGGACAGGGGGCAATGAGCAGTTCTTC
>NA|TRBJ2-5|TRBV15|NA
CATGFDRQETQYF
TGTGCCACCGGGTTTGACAGGCAAGAGACCCAGTACTTC
>NA|TRBJ2-5|TRBV7-3|TRBD2
CASSSTGLAGAETQYF
TGTGCCAGCAGCTCGACTGGACTAGCGGGAGCAGAGACCCAGTACTTC
>NA|TRBJ1-2|TRBV4-1|NA
CASSQDKGRRYRYGYTF
TGCGCCAGCAGCCAAGATAAGGGACGGCGGTACCGCTATGGCTACACCTTC
>NA|TRBJ2-2|TRBV11-1|NA
CASSLAKLGRRDGELFF
TGTGCCAGCAGCTTAGCGAAACTGGGACGGCGGGACGGGGAGCTGTTTTTT
>few|TRBJ1-1|TRBV27|TRBD1
CASSSAGRGQRTEAFF
TGTGCCAGCAGTTCGGCGGGGAGGGGGCAGCGGACTGAAGCTTTCTTT
>NA|TRBJ1-2|TRBV5-4|TRBD1
CASKFGTETNYGYTF
TGTGCCAGCAAGTTTGGGACAGAAACTAACTATGGCTACACCTTC
>NA|TRBJ1-1|TRBV5-1|TRBD1
CASSLAQGARYTEAFF
TGCGCCAGCAGCTTGGCCCAGGGGGCGCGGTACACTGAAGCTTTCTTT
>once|TRBJ2-5|TRBV15|TRBD1
CATSLQGQETQYF
TGTGCCACCAGCTTACAGGGGCAAGAGACCCAGTACTTC
>NA|TRBJ2-2|TRBV4-1|NA
CASSQDPGGRLLRTGELFF
TGCGCCAGCAGCCAAGACCCGGGCGGCCGGCTCCTGCGCACCGGGGAGCTGTTTTTT